Described below is a single T cell receptor (beta chain) sequence and its context. Trimming stripped 3 bases from V and 1 base from J, with 12 bases between. The CDR3 covers 15 residues. Germline-derived CDR1 and CDR2 are MDHEN and SYDVKM. These data belong to a study of blood T cell repertoires in COVID-19. Study-wide context: Donors in the United States, Italy and Spain gave samples during acute or convalescent COVID-19. Nucleic acid was either cDNA or gDNA, and it came from T cells, B-cell-depleted T cells, or PBMCs.

Per the original methods: By means of reference gene primer amplification, nucleated cell counts were estimated. This table comes from immunoSEQ multiplex PCR, and its TCRdb copy is limited to in-frame clones, with some not included. V and J calls and clone size are copied from that table; D and trimming were computed from the DNA. Of almost 70,000 clones in the sample, 70% to 90% were seen once. This sequence was found in a woman aged 70-85 years with acute or convalescent COVID-19. Material for sequencing was peripheral blood. This chain uses TRBV28 with TRBJ1-1; D is undetermined. CDR3 DNA: TGTGCCAGCAGTTTCCCGACCCCGGGGAACACTGAAGCTTTCTTT. Its translation: CASSFPTPGNTEAFF.